Each of the 18 T cell receptor beta chains below was sequenced from the same sample in a study of CD8+ T cells in alopecia areata. Extraction of RNA preceded its reverse transcription into cDNA, which served as the sequencing template. Sequencing was performed with immunoSEQ multiplex PCR; in TCRdb, only in-frame clones are kept and a portion is missing. Of about 110,000 clones listed, 45% to 60% are singletons. Sequencing was done on a sample of NKG2D-low CD8+ T cells sorted from blood. These receptors all stem from a human donor with alopecia areata.

This clone has just one count. The CDR3 reads CAWSPAVTWEQYF. CDR3 sequence (DNA): TGTGCCTGGAGTCCCGCGGTGACGTGGGAGCAGTACTTC. The chain recombines TRBV30 with TRBJ2-7; D unclear. V gave up 2 bases and J gave up 7 bases, with 15 bases separating them. The CDR3 totals 13 residues. Germline assignment: CDR1 GTSNPN and CDR2 SVGIG (reference sequence).

The chain recombines TRBV14 with TRBJ2-1; D is perhaps TRBD2 (7 bases). Germline V gives CDR1 SGHDN, CDR2 FVKESK. This CDR3 has 14 amino acids. Trimming shortened V by 4 bases and J by 8 bases, and 15 bases separated the two germline ends. CDR3 bases: TGTGCCAGCAGCCTTCGGGGGGCGCCCGATGAGCAGTTCTTC. This codes for CASSLRGAPDEQFF.

The chain joins TRBV29-1 to TRBJ2-3; 10 positions match TRBD1. With V trimmed by 3 bases and J by 6 bases, 9 bases remained unmatched. In germline, CDR1 is SQVTM, CDR2 ANQGSEA. This CDR3 comprises 15 residues. The CDR3 region is CSVEEGQGGWDTQYF. CDR3 bases: TGCAGCGTTGAGGAAGGACAGGGGGGCTGGGATACGCAGTATTTT.

V and J are TRBV7-9 and TRBJ2-7, with D uncertain. The CDR3 consists of 15 residues. Between the trimmed V and J ends, which lost 5 bases and 3 bases, there was a span of 17 bases. Germline V lookup: CDR1 SEHNR, CDR2 FQNEAQ (reference sequence). The CDR3 bases are TGTGCCAGCAGCCCGATGGAAAGGCCGAACTACGAGCAGTACTTC. Protein product: CASSPMERPNYEQYF.

This rearrangement joins TRBV28 to TRBJ2-4; TRBD2 is a possible D gene (5 bases). The CDR3 consists of 17 residues. The V gene lost 8 bases and the J gene lost 0 bases, with 20 bases spanning the gap. CDR1 MDHEN and CDR2 SYDVKM come from the germline V gene. The CDR3 bases are TGTGCCAGCTCCGAGGGAGACAAGTACTTAGCCAAAAACATTCAGTACTTC. The encoded protein is CASSEGDKYLAKNIQYF.

This clone was detected once. V gene TRBV9 combines with J gene TRBJ2-1, with a weak D call TRBD2 (5 bases). This CDR3 has 15 residues. Germline V lookup: CDR1 SGDLS, CDR2 YYNGEE. Trimming took off 0 bases at V and 6 bases at J, with 13 bases between the two ends. The CDR3 protein is CASSVGGSPPNEQFF. CDR3 DNA sequence: TGTGCCAGCAGCGTAGGAGGGAGTCCACCCAATGAGCAGTTCTTC.

This clone has just a few counts. The chain joins TRBV19 to TRBJ2-1; D remains unclear. V lost 5 bases and J lost 7, with 12 bases in between. The length of the CDR3 is 13 residues. The germline gives CDR1 LNHDA, CDR2 SQIVND (reference sequence). CDR3 residues: CASSPVEWNEQFF. As DNA, the CDR3 is TGTGCCAGTAGTCCCGTGGAGTGGAATGAGCAGTTCTTC.

The J gene is TRBJ2-1, the V gene TRBV29-1; 9 bases agree with TRBD2. Germline CDR1 is SQVTM and CDR2 is ANQGSEA. Losses at the gene ends were 7 bases for V and 2 bases for J; bases not matched to a gene: 12. CDR3 length equals 16 residues. For the CDR3, the DNA is TGCAGCGCCCTGGTCGGACTAGCGAGTACCTACAATGAGCAGTTCTTC. Its translation is CSALVGLASTYNEQFF.

V and J are TRBV4-1 and TRBJ2-6; weak D call: TRBD2 (6 bases). V lost 5 bases to trimming and J lost 0 bases, with 20 bases between them. The length of the CDR3 is 19 residues. CDR1 is MGHRA, CDR2 YSYEKL, per germline. The chain's CDR3 is CASSGGADTDSSGANVLTF. In DNA, the CDR3 is TGCGCCAGCAGCGGAGGGGCGGACACAGATAGCTCTGGGGCCAACGTCCTGACTTTC.

Comment on this clone: This specimen includes other DNA sequences encoding the same CDR3. The V call is TRBV11-2, the J call TRBJ2-7, with a weak D call TRBD1 (7 bases). This CDR3 has 14 amino acids. Germline CDR1 SGHAT, CDR2 FQNNGV. V lost 3 bases to trimming and J lost 1 base, with 10 bases between them. CDR3 sequence: CASSLAGGSYEQYF. The CDR3 DNA reads as TGTGCCAGCAGCTTGGCAGGGGGGTCCTACGAGCAGTACTTC.

This clone was detected a few times. DNA for the CDR3: TGTGCCTGTGACAGGGGCTCGGATGAGCAGTTCTTC. This encodes CACDRGSDEQFF. The J gene is TRBJ2-1, the V gene TRBV2; 8 bases align to TRBD1. Trimming at V came to 11 bases and at J to 8 bases, leaving 8 bases not matched to a gene. Per germline, CDR1 SNHLY and CDR2 FYNNEI. The CDR3 extends over 12 amino acids. The full variable domain, rest sourced from reference TRBV2 and TRBJ2-1, is EPEVTQTPSHQVTQMGQEVILRCVPISNHLYFYWYRQILGQKVEFLVSFYNNEISEKSEIFDDQFSVERPDGSNFTLKIRSTKLEDSAMYFCACDRGSDEQFFGPGTRLTVL.

The gene calls are TRBV7-6 and TRBJ2-7, with 7 bases identical to TRBD1. From germline, CDR1 is SGHVS and CDR2 FNYEAQ. With V trimmed by 5 bases and J by 2 bases, 12 bases remained unmatched. The CDR3 runs to 16 residues. In nucleotides, the CDR3 is TGTGCCAGCAGCCCCAGTCTGGGACAGCAAACCTACGAGCAGTACTTC. Protein: CASSPSLGQQTYEQYF.

The table lists this clone with a count of one. V gene TRBV11-2 combines with J gene TRBJ2-1, with TRBD2 as a possible D gene (6 bases). Trimming left V 2 bases short and J 8 bases short, with 19 bases between. This CDR3 is 16 amino acids long. Germline-derived CDR1 and CDR2 are SGHAT and FQNNGV. The CDR3, as DNA: TGTGCCAGCAGCTTACTTGAGGCGGGACTGACGGATGAGCAGTTCTTC. Translating gives CASSLLEAGLTDEQFF.

CDR3 region: CASSIAGRRADTQYF. CDR3 nucleotide sequence: TGTGCCAGTAGTATAGCGGGGCGTCGAGCAGATACGCAGTATTTT. The V call is TRBV19, the J call TRBJ2-3, with D perhaps being TRBD1 or TRBD2 (5 bases each). The V end was cut by 1 base, the J end by 4 bases, with 12 bases between. Germline V CDR1 and CDR2: LNHDA, SQIVND (reference sequence). The CDR3 loop spans 15 amino acids.

V is TRBV30 and J is TRBJ1-2; D possibly corresponds to TRBD1 (5 bases). The CDR3 spans 14 residues. V lost 0 bases and J 8 bases, leaving 16 bases between the germline ends. Germline V gene lookup returns CDR1 GTSNPN and CDR2 SVGIG (reference sequence). The chain's CDR3 is CAWSVARDGWGYTF. The CDR3 nucleotides are TGTGCCTGGAGTGTTGCCAGGGATGGGTGGGGCTACACCTTC.

The chain recombines TRBV9 with TRBJ2-1; no definite D call. CDR1 SGDLS and CDR2 YYNGEE come from the germline V gene. The CDR3 contains 13 residues. Trimming cost V 1 base and J 8 bases, with 10 bases left between them. Here the CDR3 reads CASSVSVLDEQFF. The CDR3 DNA is TGTGCCAGCAGCGTATCCGTTTTGGATGAGCAGTTCTTC.

This chain joins TRBV27 and TRBJ2-3, with no clear D. The CDR3 has 13 residues. V gave up 2 bases and J gave up 6 bases, with 9 bases separating them. CDR1 and CDR2 (germline): MNHEY, SMNVEV (reference sequence). CDR3 DNA sequence: TGTGCCAGCAGTTTAGTTTCTCTTGATACGCAGTATTTT. Its protein is CASSLVSLDTQYF.

The chain combines TRBV11-3 with TRBJ2-1; D remains ambiguous. The CDR3 loop spans 15 amino acids. Looked up from germline, CDR1 is SGHNT and CDR2 is YENEEA. The V gene lost 7 bases and the J gene lost 0 bases, with 13 bases spanning the gap. Here the CDR3 DNA reads TGTGCCAGCAAGGTGGGCGCTAGCTCCTACAATGAGCAGTTCTTC. Its protein product is CASKVGASSYNEQFF.